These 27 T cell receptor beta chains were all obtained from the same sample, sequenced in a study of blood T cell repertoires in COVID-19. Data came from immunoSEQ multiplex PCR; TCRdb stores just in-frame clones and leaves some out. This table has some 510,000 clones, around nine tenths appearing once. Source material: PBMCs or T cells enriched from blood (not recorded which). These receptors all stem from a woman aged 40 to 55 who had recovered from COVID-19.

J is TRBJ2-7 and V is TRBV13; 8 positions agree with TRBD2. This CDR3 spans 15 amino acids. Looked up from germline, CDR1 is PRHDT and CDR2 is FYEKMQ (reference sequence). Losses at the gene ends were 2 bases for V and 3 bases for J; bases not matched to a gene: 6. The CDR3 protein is CASSLRGGPGYEQYF. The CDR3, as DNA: TGTGCCAGCAGCTTACGGGGGGGGCCAGGCTACGAGCAGTACTTC.

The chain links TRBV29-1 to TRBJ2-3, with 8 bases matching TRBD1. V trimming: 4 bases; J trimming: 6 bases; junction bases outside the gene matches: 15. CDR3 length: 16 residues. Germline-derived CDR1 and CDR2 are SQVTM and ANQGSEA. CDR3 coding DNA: TGCAGCGTTGTAATCGGCGGCAGGGGGCGAGGGGATACGCAGTATTTT. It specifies CSVVIGGRGRGDTQYF.

CDR3 nucleotides: TGTGCCAGCAGCCCCGCAAAACAACTAGCGGGAGCAGGAGAGCAGTACTTC. The encoded protein is CASSPAKQLAGAGEQYF. The gene calls are TRBV5-4 and TRBJ2-7; the match to TRBD2 covers 11 bases. V was pared by 4 bases and J by 7 bases, with 16 bases of the junction left unmatched. This CDR3 has 17 amino acids. CDR1 and CDR2 from the germline V gene are SGHNT and YYREEE (reference sequence).

The CDR3 reads CASSESGSGNNIQYF. Here the CDR3 DNA reads TGCGCCAGCAGTGAGTCTGGTTCGGGGAACAACATTCAGTACTTC. The rearrangement joins TRBV10-2 to TRBJ2-4; TRBD2 might be the D (5 bases). In germline, CDR1 is WSHSY, CDR2 SAAADI. V shed 0 bases and J shed 7 bases, with 13 bases lying between them. The CDR3 loop spans 15 amino acids.

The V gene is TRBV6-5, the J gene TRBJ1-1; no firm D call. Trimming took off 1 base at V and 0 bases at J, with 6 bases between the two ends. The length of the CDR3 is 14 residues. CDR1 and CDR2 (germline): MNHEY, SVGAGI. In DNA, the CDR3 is TGTGCCAGCAGTTACTACAGATTGAACACTGAAGCTTTCTTT. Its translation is CASSYYRLNTEAFF.

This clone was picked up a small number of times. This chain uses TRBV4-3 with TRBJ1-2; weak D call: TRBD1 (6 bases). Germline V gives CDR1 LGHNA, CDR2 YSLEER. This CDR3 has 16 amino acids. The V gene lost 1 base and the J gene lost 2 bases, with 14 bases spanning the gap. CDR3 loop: CASSQVGRGPNYGYTF. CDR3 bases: TGCGCCAGCAGCCAAGTAGGCAGGGGCCCCAACTATGGCTACACCTTC.

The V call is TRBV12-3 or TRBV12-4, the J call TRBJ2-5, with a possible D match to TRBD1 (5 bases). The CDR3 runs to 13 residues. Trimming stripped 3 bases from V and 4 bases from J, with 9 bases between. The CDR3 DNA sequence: TGTGCCAGCAGTTTCCAGGGAAGAGAGACCCAGTACTTC. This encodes CASSFQGRETQYF.

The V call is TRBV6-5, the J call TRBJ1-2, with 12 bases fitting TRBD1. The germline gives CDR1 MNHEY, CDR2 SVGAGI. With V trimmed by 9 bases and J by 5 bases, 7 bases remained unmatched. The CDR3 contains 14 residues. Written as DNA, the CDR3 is TGTGCCAGTTTACGGGACAGGGGGCTGTATGGCTACACCTTC. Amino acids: CASLRDRGLYGYTF.

CDR3 in DNA: TGTGCCAGTAGTGGAGCAGGGCTCCCCTACGAGCAGTACTTC. Amino acids: CASSGAGLPYEQYF. The chain combines TRBV19 with TRBJ2-7, with a tentative D call TRBD1 (5 bases). This CDR3 has 14 residues. V was trimmed by 5 bases and J by 2 bases, leaving 13 bases between them. Looked up from germline, CDR1 is LNHDA and CDR2 is SQIVND (reference sequence).

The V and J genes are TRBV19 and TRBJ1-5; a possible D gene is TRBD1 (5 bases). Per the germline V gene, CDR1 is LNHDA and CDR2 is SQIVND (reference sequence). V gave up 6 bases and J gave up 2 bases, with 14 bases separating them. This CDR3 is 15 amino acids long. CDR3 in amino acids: CASSENPRGNQPQHF. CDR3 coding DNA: TGTGCCAGTAGCGAAAATCCCAGGGGCAATCAGCCCCAGCATTTT.

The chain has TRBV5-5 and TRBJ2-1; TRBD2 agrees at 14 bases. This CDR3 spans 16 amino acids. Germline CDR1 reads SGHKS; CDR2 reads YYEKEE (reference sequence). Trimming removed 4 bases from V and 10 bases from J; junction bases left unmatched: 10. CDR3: CASSPAPGLAGVEQFF. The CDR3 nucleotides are TGTGCCAGCAGCCCTGCTCCGGGACTAGCGGGAGTCGAGCAGTTCTTC.

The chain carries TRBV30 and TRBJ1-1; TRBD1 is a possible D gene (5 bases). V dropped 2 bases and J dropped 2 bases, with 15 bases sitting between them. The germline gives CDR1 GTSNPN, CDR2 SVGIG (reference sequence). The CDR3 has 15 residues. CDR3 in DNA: TGTGCCTGGAGTAGACAGCTGATAAAAAACACTGAAGCTTTCTTT. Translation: CAWSRQLIKNTEAFF.

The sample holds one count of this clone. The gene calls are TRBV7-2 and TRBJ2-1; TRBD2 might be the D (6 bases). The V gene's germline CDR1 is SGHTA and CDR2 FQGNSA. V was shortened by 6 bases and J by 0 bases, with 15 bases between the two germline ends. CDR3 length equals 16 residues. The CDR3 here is CASRPAGYGSYNEQFF. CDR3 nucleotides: TGTGCCAGCAGACCGGCGGGATACGGCTCCTACAATGAGCAGTTCTTC.

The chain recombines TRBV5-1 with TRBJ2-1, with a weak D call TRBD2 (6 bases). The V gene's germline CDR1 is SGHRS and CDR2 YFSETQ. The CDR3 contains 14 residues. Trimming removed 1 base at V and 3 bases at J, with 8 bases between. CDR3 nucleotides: TGCGCCAGCAGCTTGCGGGAGTTCTACAATGAGCAGTTCTTC. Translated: CASSLREFYNEQFF.

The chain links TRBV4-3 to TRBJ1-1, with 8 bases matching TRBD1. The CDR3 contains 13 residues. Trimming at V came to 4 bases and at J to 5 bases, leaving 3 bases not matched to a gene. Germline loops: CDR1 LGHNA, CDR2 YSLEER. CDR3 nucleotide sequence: TGCGCCAGCAGCCTGGGACAGGAGACTGAAGCTTTCTTT. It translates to CASSLGQETEAFF.

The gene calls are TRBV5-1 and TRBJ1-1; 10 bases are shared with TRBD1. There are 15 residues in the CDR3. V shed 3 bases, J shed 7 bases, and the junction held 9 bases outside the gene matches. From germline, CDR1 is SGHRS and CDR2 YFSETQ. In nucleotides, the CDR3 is TGCGCCAGCAGCTACTCCGGGACAGGGGAAGTTGAAGCTTTCTTT. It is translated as CASSYSGTGEVEAFF.

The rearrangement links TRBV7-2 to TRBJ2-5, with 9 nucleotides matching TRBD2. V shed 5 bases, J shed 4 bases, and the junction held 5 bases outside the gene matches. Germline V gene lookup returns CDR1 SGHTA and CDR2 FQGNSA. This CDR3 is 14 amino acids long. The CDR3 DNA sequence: TGTGCCAGCAGCACTTATAGCGGGAGAGAGACCCAGTACTTC. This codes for CASSTYSGRETQYF.

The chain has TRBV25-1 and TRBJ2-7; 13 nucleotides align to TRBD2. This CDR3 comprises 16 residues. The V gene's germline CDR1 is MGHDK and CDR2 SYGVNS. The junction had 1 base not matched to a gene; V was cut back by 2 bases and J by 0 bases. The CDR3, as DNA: TGTGCCAGCAGTGAAGGGACTAGCGGGATCTCCTACGAGCAGTACTTC. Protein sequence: CASSEGTSGISYEQYF.

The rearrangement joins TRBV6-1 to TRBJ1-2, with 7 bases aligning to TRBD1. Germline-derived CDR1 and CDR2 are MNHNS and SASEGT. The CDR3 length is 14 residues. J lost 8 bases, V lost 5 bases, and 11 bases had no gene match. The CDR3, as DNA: TGTGCCAGCAGTCCTCCGGGACAGATGCCGGGCTACACCTTC. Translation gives CASSPPGQMPGYTF.

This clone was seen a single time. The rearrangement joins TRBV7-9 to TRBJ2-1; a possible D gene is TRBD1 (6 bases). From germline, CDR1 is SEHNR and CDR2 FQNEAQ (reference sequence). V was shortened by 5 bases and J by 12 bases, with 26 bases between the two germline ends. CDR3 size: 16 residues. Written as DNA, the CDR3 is TGTGCCAGCAGCCATATCGTTGTTCAGGGGCGATTGTGGCAGTTCTTC. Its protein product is CASSHIVVQGRLWQFF.

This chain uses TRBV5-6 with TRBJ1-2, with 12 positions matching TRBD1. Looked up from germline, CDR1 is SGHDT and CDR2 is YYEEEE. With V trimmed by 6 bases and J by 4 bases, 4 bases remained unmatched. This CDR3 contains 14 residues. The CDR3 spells CASIGTGGGYGYTF. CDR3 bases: TGTGCCAGCATCGGGACAGGGGGCGGCTATGGCTACACCTTC.

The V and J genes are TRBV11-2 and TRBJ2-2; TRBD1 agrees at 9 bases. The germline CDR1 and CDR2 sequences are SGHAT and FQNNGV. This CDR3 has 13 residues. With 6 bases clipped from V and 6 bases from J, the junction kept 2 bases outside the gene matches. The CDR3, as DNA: TGTGCCAGCAGGGGACAGGGCCCCGGGGAGCTGTTTTTT. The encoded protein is CASRGQGPGELFF.

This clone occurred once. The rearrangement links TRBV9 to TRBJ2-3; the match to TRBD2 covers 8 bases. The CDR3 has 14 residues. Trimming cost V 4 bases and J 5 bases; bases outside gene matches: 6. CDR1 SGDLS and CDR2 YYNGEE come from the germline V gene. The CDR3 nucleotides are TGTGCCAGCAGCCTCCAGACTAGCGTAGATACGCAGTATTTT. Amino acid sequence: CASSLQTSVDTQYF.

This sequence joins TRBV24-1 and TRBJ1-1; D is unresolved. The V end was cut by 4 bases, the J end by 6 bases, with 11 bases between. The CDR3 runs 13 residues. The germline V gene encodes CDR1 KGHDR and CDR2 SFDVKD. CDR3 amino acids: CATSEGSRSEAFF. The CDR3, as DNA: TGTGCCACCAGTGAGGGGAGCCGATCTGAAGCTTTCTTT.

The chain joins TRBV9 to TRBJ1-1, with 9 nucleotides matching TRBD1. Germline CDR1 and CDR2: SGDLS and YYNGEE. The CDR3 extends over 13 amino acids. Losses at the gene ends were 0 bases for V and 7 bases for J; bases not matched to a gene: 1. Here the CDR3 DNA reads TGTGCCAGCAGCGTAGACAGGGGGCATGAAGCTTTCTTT. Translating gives CASSVDRGHEAFF.

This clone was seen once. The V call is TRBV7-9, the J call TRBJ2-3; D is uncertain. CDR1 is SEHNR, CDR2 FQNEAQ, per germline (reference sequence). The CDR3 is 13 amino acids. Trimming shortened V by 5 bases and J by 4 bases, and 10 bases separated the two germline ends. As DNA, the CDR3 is TGTGCCAGCAGCCCACACATGGCAGATACGCAGTATTTT. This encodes CASSPHMADTQYF.

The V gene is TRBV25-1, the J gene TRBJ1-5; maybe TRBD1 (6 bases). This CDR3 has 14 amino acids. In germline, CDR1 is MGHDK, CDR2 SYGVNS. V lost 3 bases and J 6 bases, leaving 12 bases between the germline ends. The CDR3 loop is CASSDPGDVQPQHF. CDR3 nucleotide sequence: TGTGCCAGCAGTGATCCAGGGGACGTTCAGCCCCAGCATTTT.